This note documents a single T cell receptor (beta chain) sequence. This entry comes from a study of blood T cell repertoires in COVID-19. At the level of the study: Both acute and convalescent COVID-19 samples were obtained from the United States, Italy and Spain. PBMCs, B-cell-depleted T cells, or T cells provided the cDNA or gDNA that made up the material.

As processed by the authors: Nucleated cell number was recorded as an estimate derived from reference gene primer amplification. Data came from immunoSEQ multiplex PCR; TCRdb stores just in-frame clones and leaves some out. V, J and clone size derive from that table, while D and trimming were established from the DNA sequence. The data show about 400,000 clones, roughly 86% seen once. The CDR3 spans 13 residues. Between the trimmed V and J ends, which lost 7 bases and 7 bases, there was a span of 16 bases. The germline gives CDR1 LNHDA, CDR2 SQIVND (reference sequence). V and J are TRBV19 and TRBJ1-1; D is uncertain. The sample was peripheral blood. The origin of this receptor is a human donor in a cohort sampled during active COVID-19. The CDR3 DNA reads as TGTGCCAGTACCATATATCCCGGAGATGAAGCTTTCTTT. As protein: CASTIYPGDEAFF.